This TCR beta chain originates from a study of regulatory T cells in long-lasting Graves disease (dated by TCRdb to the early 2020s). A note on the overall study: Antithyroid drugs had been taken for less than 3 months by newly diagnosed Graves' disease patients. Peripheral blood TCR sequencing and RNA sequencing compared persistent Graves' disease patients with newly diagnosed Graves' disease patients. A total of roughly 35 samples underwent TCR sequencing: around 13 from persistent and roughly 20 from newly diagnosed Graves' disease patients. The study was registered as a clinical trial and conducted in China. The paper's findings and limits, for the study overall: Only the TCR beta chain was sequenced and analyzed. Preferential use of TRBV28, TRBJ1-2 and TRBJ2-5 was observed in persistent disease, whereas TRBV20-1 and TRBJ2-1 were favored in newly diagnosed disease. Persistent Graves' disease patients showed lower TCR Shannon entropy and fewer highly expanded clones than newly diagnosed patients, suggesting clonal expansion. Peripheral blood alone was examined, since thyroid tissue, which constituted the primary lesion, could not be accessed. As a limitation, the authors acknowledged that the small sample size may reduce accuracy. Persistent patients shared more public clonotypes among themselves (around 2,800) than newly diagnosed patients did (approximately 970).

The CDR3 goes from the cysteine to the phenylalanine over 16 residues. Just the 48-base CDR3 DNA is kept, in frame starting at base 1. CDR1 and CDR2, per the germline V gene, are SGHAT and FQNNGV. Unmatched junction bases come to 11, with V trimmed by 4 bases and J by 8 bases. Note on this clonotype: Its antigen has not been determined. Base qualities are not provided; no much larger clone lies one nucleotide away.

The library was generated by multiplex PCR. Sequencing relied on an Illumina HiSeq 4000. CDR3 regions were amplified by Arm-PCR with iRepertoire HTBI primers to construct TCR beta libraries. Before sequencing, the PCR products went through gel purification. Regarding the original processing steps: Across samples, roughly 60 TRBV and 15 or so TRBJ segments were identified and used for gene usage analysis of CDR3 amino acid clonotypes. COPE and FqMerger were used to merge filtered high-quality paired reads into contigs. BLAST was used to align contigs to IMGT TRBV, TRBD and TRBJ reference genes, and CDR3 was defined according to IMGT. Highly expanded clones were defined as clonotypes with a frequency above 0.1%. Shannon entropy served as the measure of repertoire diversity, while the Gini coefficient captured V-J evenness. Public clonotypes were defined as clonotypes shared by more than one individual. The public reads were reanalyzed by TCRdb: fastp trimming at Q25, MiXCR alignment, in-frame beta chains only. Each CDR3 protein gets just one entry, which takes the most common genes and DNA from the rows behind it. None of the V and J calls come from the authors' own analysis; TCRdb made them. The sample data list approximately 470,000 distinct CDR3 sequences, and roughly 16% of these were observed just once. The ten largest clones represent less than 15% of the sample.

What this sample's time point label stands for: newly diagnosed GD, antithyroid drugs for less than 3 months. RNA was extracted from PBMCs in TRIzol for both TCR sequencing and RNA sequencing. Graves' disease was diagnosed according to American Thyroid Association guidelines. The patients came from an endocrinology department in Xi'an, China. Each patient gave 7.5 to 10 milliliters of peripheral blood, collected in an EDTA anticoagulant tube. Ficoll Paque Plus density gradient separation was used to isolate PBMCs, and no further T cell sorting was done. An Agilent 2100 Bioanalyzer and agarose gel were used to check RNA quality, and a NanoDrop 2000 was used to measure RNA concentration. Another study also made use of these data, one on T cells in Graves' hyperthyroidism and ophthalmopathy. Per that second paper: Stable Graves' hyperthyroidism was defined as no progression to ophthalmopathy during 18 months of follow-up. The hyperthyroidism patients were between 18 and 65 years old and newly diagnosed, with a disease duration of less than 2 months. Exclusion was applied to patients with uncontrolled infections, other autoimmune diseases, pregnancy or lactation. Diagnoses relied on clinical symptoms, serum thyroxine and TRAb, thyroid ultrasound and orbital computed tomography. For the first round of RT-PCR on the TCR CDR3, the HTBI primer set was used together with the Qiagen OneStep RT-PCR kit. Most expanded thyroid clonotypes (frequency above 0.001) were also found in blood, which suggests that blood repertoires may mirror thyroid immune responses. A model built on a 13 V-J signature distinguished ophthalmopathy from stable hyperthyroidism, reaching about 88% sensitivity and around 81% specificity in cross-validation and 80%/75% in testing. In validation, the model predicted progression to ophthalmopathy with 60% to 71% sensitivity and less than 75% specificity, a median of around 6.6 months before onset. To identify distinguishing TCR V-J signatures, a discovery cohort of about 95 patients was used, comprising fewer than 45 with Graves' ophthalmopathy and about 59 with stable Graves' hyperthyroidism. Prospective prediction of ophthalmopathy was tested in an independent validation cohort of fewer than 20 hyperthyroidism patients and around 16 patients who later progressed to ophthalmopathy. The roughly 94 discovery patients were randomly divided into training and test sets at a 7:3 ratio. Thyroid tissue and blood T-cell repertoires from six Graves' hyperthyroidism patients were also compared in the study. After sampling, hyperthyroidism patients received methimazole starting at 30 mg daily, and ophthalmopathy patients received high-dose intravenous methylprednisolone. Libraries were constructed in a second round of multiplex PCR, after which size selection and purification were carried out. The libraries were sequenced on an Illumina HiSeq2000 using paired-end 100 bp reads. SOAPnuke was used to process the raw data, removing reads that contained adapters or uncalled bases, had a mean Phred below 15, or lacked an exact match to the constant primer or identifier. High-quality paired reads were merged with COPE v1.2.5, and unique nucleotide sequences were defined as clonotypes. MiTCR v1.1 was used to align the clonotypes against IMGT TRBV, TRBD and TRBJ reference segments. Only V-J combinations with frequency above 0.0001, covering about 99% of repertoires, were analysed. A TCS score was defined as the ratio of F50 (clonal expansion) to E x V (chaos), with BLOSUM62-based TCRdist applied between CDR3 peptides within each V-J. Welch's t-statistics and random forest reduced approximately 520 V-J features to about 13, which were used in a naive Bayes classifier (R e1071). No statistical method was used to set the sample size in advance, and investigators knew the group allocation. According to the paper, TCR Vbeta CDR3 sequencing was carried out on 120 to 150 peripheral blood samples, which came from fewer than 50 ophthalmopathy, approximately 78 hyperthyroidism and about 17 progressor patients.

The chain employs TRBV11-2 and TRBJ2-1; 10 bases in the junction line up with TRBD1. The TCR sequence derives from a man aged 35-49 years with Graves disease. Donor details come from another sample of the same person, matched by shared clones. The specimen was peripheral blood mononuclear cells (PBMCs), collected at new diagnosis, from a patient treated with antithyroid drugs. CDR3 loop: CASSSPGTGESYEQFF. The sequenced DNA is TGTGCCAGCAGCTCACCCGGGACAGGGGAATCATATGAGCAGTTCTTC.